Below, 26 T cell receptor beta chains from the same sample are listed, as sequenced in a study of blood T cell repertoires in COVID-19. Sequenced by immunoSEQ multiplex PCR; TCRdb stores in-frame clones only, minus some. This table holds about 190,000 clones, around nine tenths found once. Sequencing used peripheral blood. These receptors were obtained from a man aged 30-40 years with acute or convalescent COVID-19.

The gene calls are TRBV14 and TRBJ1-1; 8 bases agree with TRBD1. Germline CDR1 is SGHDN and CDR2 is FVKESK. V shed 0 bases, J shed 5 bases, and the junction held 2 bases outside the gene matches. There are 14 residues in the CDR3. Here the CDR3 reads CASSQDRGRTEAFF. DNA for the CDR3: TGTGCCAGCAGCCAAGACAGGGGGCGAACTGAAGCTTTCTTT. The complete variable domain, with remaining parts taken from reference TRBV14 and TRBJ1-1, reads EAGVTQFPSHSVIEKGQTVTLRCDPISGHDNLYWYRRVMGKEIKFLLHFVKESKQDESGMPNNRFLAERTGGTYSTLKVQPAELEDSGVYFCASSQDRGRTEAFFGQGTRLTVV.

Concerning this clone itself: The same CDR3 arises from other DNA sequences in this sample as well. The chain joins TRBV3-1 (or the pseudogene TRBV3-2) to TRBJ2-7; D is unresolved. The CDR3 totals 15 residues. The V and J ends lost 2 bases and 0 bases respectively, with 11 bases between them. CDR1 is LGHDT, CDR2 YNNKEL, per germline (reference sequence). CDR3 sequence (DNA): TGTGCCAGCAGCCAAAAGAGGCCCAGCTCCTACGAGCAGTACTTC. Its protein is CASSQKRPSSYEQYF.

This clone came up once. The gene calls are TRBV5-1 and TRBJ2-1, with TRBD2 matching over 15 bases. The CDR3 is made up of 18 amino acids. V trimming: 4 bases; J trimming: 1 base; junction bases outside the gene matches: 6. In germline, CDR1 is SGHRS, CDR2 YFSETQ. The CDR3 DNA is TGCGCCAGCAGCAAGGGACTAGCGGGGGGCTTTTCCTACAATGAGCAGTTCTTC. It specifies CASSKGLAGGFSYNEQFF.

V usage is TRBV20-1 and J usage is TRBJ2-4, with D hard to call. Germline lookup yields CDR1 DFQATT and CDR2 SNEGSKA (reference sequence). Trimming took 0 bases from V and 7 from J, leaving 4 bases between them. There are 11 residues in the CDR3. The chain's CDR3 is CSARDLNIQYF. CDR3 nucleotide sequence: TGCAGTGCTAGAGATCTGAACATTCAGTACTTC.

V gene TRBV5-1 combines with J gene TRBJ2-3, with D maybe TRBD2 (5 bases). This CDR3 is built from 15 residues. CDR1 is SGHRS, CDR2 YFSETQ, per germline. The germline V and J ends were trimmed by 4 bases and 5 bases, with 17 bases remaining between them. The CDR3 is CASSMDRPRGDTQYF. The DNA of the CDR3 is TGCGCCAGCAGCATGGACCGACCCCGGGGAGATACGCAGTATTTT.

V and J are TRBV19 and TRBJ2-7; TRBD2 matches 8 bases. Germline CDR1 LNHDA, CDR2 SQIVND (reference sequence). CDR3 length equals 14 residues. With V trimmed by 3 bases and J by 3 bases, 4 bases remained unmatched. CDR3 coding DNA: TGTGCCAGTAGTATGTGGCGGGGGGACTACGAGCAGTACTTC. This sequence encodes CASSMWRGDYEQYF.

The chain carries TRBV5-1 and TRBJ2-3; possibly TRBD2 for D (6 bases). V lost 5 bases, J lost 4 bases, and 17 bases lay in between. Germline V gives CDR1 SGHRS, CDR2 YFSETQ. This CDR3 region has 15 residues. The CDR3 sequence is CASRGPAGLPDTQYF. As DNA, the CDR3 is TGCGCCAGCAGGGGTCCAGCGGGTTTGCCAGATACGCAGTATTTT.

CDR3 residues: CASSQAQIPNYGYTF. The CDR3, as DNA: TGTGCCAGCAGCCAAGCCCAGATACCTAACTATGGCTACACCTTC. The rearrangement links TRBV3-1 (or the pseudogene TRBV3-2) to TRBJ1-2; D uncertain. Germline values: CDR1 LGHDT, CDR2 YNNKEL (reference sequence). V lost 1 base and J lost 0, with 9 bases in between. The CDR3 runs to 15 residues.

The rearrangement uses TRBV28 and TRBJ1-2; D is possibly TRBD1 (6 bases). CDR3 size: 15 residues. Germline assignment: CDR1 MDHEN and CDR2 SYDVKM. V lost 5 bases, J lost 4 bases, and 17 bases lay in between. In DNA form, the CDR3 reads TGTGCCAGCAGTCCTACGGACAGTCGCCTCTATGGCTACACCTTC. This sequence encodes CASSPTDSRLYGYTF.

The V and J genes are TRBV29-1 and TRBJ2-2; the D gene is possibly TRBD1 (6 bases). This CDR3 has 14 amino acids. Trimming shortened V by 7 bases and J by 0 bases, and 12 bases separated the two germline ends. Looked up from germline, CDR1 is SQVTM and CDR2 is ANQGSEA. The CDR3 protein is CSARGQSNTGELFF. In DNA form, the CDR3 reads TGCAGCGCCCGCGGACAGTCGAACACCGGGGAGCTGTTTTTT.

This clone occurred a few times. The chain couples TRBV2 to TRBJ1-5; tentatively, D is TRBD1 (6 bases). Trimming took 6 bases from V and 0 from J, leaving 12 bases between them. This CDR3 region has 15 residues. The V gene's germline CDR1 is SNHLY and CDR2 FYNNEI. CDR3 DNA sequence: TGTGCCAGCAGACCGACAGGAGATAGCAATCAGCCCCAGCATTTT. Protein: CASRPTGDSNQPQHF.

In DNA, the CDR3 is TGTGCCAGCAGCAAAAGGGGGACAAATAACAATGAGCAGTTCTTC. Amino acid sequence: CASSKRGTNNNEQFF. This rearrangement joins TRBV2 to TRBJ2-1; D is possibly TRBD1 (6 bases). CDR1 is SNHLY and CDR2 is FYNNEI in the germline V gene. Trimming removed 6 bases from V and 5 bases from J, with 17 bases in between. The CDR3 consists of 15 residues.

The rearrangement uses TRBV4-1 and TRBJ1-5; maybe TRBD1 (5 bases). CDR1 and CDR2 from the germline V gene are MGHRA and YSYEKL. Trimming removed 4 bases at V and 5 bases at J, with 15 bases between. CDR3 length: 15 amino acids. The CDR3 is CASSPGLGNHQPQHF. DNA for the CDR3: TGCGCCAGCAGCCCGGGACTCGGGAACCATCAGCCCCAGCATTTT.

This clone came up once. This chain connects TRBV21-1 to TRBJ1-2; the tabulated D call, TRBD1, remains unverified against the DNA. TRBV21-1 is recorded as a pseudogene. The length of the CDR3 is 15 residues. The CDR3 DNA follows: TGTGCCAGCAGCAAGCGACAGGGTGCTAACTATGGCTACACCTTC. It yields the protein CASSKRQGANYGYTF.

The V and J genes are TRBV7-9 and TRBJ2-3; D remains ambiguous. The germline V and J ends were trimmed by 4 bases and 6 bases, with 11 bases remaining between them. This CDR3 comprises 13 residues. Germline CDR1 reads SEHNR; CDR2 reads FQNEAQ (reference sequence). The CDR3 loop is CASSSVRLDTQYF. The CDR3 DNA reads TGTGCCAGCAGCTCAGTCCGTTTGGATACGCAGTATTTT.

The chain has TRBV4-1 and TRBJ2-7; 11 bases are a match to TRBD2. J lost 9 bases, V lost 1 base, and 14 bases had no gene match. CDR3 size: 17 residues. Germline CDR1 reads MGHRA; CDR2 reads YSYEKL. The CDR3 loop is CASSQGHSGTSGSGQYF. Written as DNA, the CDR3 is TGCGCCAGCAGCCAAGGACACTCCGGGACTAGCGGATCCGGGCAGTACTTC.

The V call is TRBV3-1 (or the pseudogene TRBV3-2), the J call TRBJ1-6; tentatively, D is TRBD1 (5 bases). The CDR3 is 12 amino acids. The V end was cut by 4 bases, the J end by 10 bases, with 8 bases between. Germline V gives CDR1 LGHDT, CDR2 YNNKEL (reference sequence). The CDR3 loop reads CASSPQGSPLHF. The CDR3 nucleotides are TGTGCCAGCAGCCCCCAGGGCTCACCCCTCCACTTT.

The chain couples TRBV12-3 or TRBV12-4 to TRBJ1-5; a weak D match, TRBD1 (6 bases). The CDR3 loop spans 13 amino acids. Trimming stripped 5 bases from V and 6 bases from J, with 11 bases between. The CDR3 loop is CASSVRGGQPQHF. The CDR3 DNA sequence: TGTGCCAGCAGTGTCAGGGGTGGTCAGCCCCAGCATTTT.

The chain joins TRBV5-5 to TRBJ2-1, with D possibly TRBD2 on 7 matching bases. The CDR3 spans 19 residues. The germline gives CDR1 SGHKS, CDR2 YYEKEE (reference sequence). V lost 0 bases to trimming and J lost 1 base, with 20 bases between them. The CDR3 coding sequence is TGTGCCAGCAGCTTGGCTAAAGAGGGGGGGTATTTTTCCTACAATGAGCAGTTCTTC. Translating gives CASSLAKEGGYFSYNEQFF.

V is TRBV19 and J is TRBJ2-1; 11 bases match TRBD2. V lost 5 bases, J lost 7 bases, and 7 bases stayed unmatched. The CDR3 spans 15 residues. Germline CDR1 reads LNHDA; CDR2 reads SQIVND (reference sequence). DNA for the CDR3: TGTGCCAGTAGTTTCAGTAGCGGGGGGGATAATGAGCAGTTCTTC. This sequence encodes CASSFSSGGDNEQFF.

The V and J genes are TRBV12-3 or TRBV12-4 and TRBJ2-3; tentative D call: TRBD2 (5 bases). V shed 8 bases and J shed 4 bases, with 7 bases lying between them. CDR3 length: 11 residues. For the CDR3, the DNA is TGTGCCAGCGGGAGCCCAGATACGCAGTATTTT. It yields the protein CASGSPDTQYF.

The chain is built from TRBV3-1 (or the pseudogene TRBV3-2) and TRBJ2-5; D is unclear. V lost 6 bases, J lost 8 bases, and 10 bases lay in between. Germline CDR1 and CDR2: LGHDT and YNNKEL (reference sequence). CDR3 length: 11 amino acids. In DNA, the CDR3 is TGTGCCAGCAGTTTTTCAGATACCCAGTACTTC. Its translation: CASSFSDTQYF.

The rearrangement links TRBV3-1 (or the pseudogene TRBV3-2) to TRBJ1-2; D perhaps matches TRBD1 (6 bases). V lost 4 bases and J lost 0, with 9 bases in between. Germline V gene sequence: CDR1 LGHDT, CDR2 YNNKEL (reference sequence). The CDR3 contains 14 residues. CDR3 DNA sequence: TGTGCCAGCAGCCGGACAGAGTCTAACTATGGCTACACCTTC. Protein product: CASSRTESNYGYTF.

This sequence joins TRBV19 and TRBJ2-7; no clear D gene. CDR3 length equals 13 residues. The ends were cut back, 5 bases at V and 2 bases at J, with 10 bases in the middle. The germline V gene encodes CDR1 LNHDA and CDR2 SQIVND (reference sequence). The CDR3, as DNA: TGTGCCAGTAGTTTAGTAGCAACCTACGAGCAGTACTTC. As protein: CASSLVATYEQYF.

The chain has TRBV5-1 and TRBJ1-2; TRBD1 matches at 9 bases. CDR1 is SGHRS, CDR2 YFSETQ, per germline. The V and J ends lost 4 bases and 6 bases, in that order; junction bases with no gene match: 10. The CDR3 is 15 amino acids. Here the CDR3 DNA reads TGCGCCAGCAGCCCCGAGGGACAGGGAAGACATGGCTACACCTTC. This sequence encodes CASSPEGQGRHGYTF.

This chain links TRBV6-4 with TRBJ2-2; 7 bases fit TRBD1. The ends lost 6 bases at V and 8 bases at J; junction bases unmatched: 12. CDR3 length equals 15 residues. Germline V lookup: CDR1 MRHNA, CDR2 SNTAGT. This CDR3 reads CASSSTGVLSGELFF. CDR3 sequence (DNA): TGTGCCAGCAGCAGCACAGGGGTTTTGTCAGGGGAGCTGTTTTTT.